This passage covers 21 T cell receptor beta chains from one sample sequenced in a study of OX40 agonist ivuxolimab in advanced cancers. Some clones are missing from TCRdb's copy, which holds only in-frame ones; the method was immunoSEQ multiplex PCR. This sample has some 80,000 clones, with 85% to 95% found just once. This material consisted of CD4+ or CD8+ T cells sorted from blood, taken in a trial of the OX40 agonist ivuxolimab. The receptor set was obtained from an adult with an advanced solid tumor such as melanoma, head and neck, liver or kidney cancer.

The chain uses TRBV30 and TRBJ1-1; D remains ambiguous. Germline V lookup: CDR1 GTSNPN, CDR2 SVGIG (reference sequence). The CDR3 loop spans 13 amino acids. Between the trimmed V and J ends, which lost 2 bases and 0 bases, there was a span of 7 bases. The CDR3 DNA sequence: TGTGCCTGGAGTACGTTCATGAACACTGAAGCTTTCTTT. This sequence encodes CAWSTFMNTEAFF.

This chain connects TRBV7-8 to TRBJ1-1, with 7 nucleotides matching TRBD1. Germline CDR1 SGHVS, CDR2 FQNEAQ. Losses at the gene ends were 5 bases for V and 3 bases for J; bases not matched to a gene: 9. The CDR3 has 15 amino acids. The CDR3 DNA reads as TGTGCCAGCAGCCTAAGCAGGGGGGTGTACACTGAAGCTTTCTTT. Its protein product is CASSLSRGVYTEAFF.

The gene calls are TRBV7-2 and TRBJ2-3; 10 bases match TRBD2. Germline V gene sequence: CDR1 SGHTA, CDR2 FQGNSA. V was pared by 4 bases and J by 5 bases, with 6 bases of the junction left unmatched. The CDR3 has 15 amino acids. The CDR3 region has the DNA TGTGCCAGCAGCTCCACCTGGACTAGCGGAGATACGCAGTATTTT. This sequence encodes CASSSTWTSGDTQYF.

V usage is TRBV5-1 and J usage is TRBJ2-1, with 7 bases matching TRBD2. The CDR3 totals 16 residues. The germline gives CDR1 SGHRS, CDR2 YFSETQ. The J segment lost 2 bases and the V segment lost 0 bases, leaving 5 bases of the junction unmatched. The CDR3: CASSLGLAEAYNEQFF. CDR3 DNA: TGCGCCAGCAGCTTGGGGCTAGCGGAAGCCTACAATGAGCAGTTCTTC.

V usage is TRBV4-1 and J usage is TRBJ2-7; D possibly corresponds to TRBD1 (5 bases). In germline, CDR1 is MGHRA, CDR2 YSYEKL. V lost 2 bases and J lost 2, with 16 bases in between. There are 16 residues in the CDR3. CDR3 nucleotide sequence: TGCGCCAGCAGCCAACCCCGACAGATGGGTCCCTACGAGCAGTACTTC. It translates to CASSQPRQMGPYEQYF.

The chain recombines TRBV28 with TRBJ2-7; 10 bases agree with TRBD2. J was trimmed by 0 bases and V by 6 bases; bases with no gene match: 8. Germline CDR1 reads MDHEN; CDR2 reads SYDVKM. This CDR3 comprises 16 residues. The CDR3 sequence: CASSPYSGGSSYEQYF. CDR3 coding DNA: TGTGCCAGCAGCCCCTATAGCGGGGGGAGCTCCTACGAGCAGTACTTC.

The rearrangement links TRBV6-6 to TRBJ1-1, with D hard to call. Germline lookup yields CDR1 MNHNY and CDR2 SVGAGI (reference sequence). Trimming cost V 2 bases and J 3 bases, with 13 bases left between them. The CDR3 spans 15 residues. The CDR3 loop reads CASSYGSSDYTEAFF. The CDR3 nucleotides are TGTGCCAGCAGTTACGGTTCATCGGACTACACTGAAGCTTTCTTT.

V and J are TRBV6-1 and TRBJ2-2; D may be TRBD2 (5 bases). Trimming cost V 4 bases and J 2 bases, with 14 bases left between them. Germline CDR1 reads MNHNS; CDR2 reads SASEGT. The CDR3 has 16 residues. This CDR3 is CASSVGVAQNTGELFF. CDR3 sequence (DNA): TGTGCCAGCAGTGTTGGAGTAGCGCAAAACACCGGGGAGCTGTTTTTT.

This chain links TRBV4-3 with TRBJ2-7, with 9 bases lining up with TRBD1. Germline trimming cut 4 bases from V and 2 bases from J; bases unmatched to any gene: 12. The V gene's germline CDR1 is LGHNA and CDR2 YSLEER. The CDR3 loop spans 17 amino acids. The chain's CDR3 is CASSLSAPGTGTYEQYF. DNA of the CDR3: TGCGCCAGCAGCCTATCTGCGCCCGGGACAGGGACCTACGAGCAGTACTTC.

This chain uses TRBV5-4 with TRBJ2-7, with TRBD1 matching over 8 bases. From germline, CDR1 is SGHNT and CDR2 YYREEE (reference sequence). This CDR3 comprises 14 residues. J gave up 1 base and V 4 bases, and 4 bases lay outside the gene matches. CDR3 sequence: CASSPGTGSYEQYF. The CDR3, as DNA: TGTGCCAGCAGCCCAGGGACAGGATCCTACGAGCAGTACTTC.

CDR3 nucleotides: TGTGCCAGTAGTTCTAACAGGGAGAGAACTGAAGCTTTCTTT. Amino acids: CASSSNRERTEAFF. This chain connects TRBV19 to TRBJ1-1; D is possibly TRBD1 (6 bases). CDR1 and CDR2 (germline): LNHDA, SQIVND (reference sequence). The CDR3 loop spans 14 amino acids. Trimming took off 5 bases at V and 5 bases at J, with 15 bases between the two ends.

The chain has TRBV19 and TRBJ2-7; D is perhaps TRBD1 (6 bases). Between the trimmed V and J ends, which lost 7 bases and 4 bases, there was a span of 17 bases. This CDR3 is 14 amino acids long. Germline lookup yields CDR1 LNHDA and CDR2 SQIVND (reference sequence). The CDR3 is CASTDRNTPYEQYF. In DNA form, the CDR3 reads TGTGCCAGTACGGACAGAAACACCCCTTACGAGCAGTACTTC. Supplemented by reference TRBV19 and TRBJ2-7, the full variable domain reads DGGITQSPKYLFRKEGQNVTLSCEQNLNHDAMYWYRQDPGQGLRLIYYSQIVNDFQKGDIAEGYSVSREKKESFPLTVTSAQKNPTAFYLCASTDRNTPYEQYFGPGTRLTVT.

V usage is TRBV27 and J usage is TRBJ1-6, with 10 nucleotides matching TRBD1. The V and J ends lost 6 bases and 6 bases, in that order; junction bases with no gene match: 2. Germline CDR1 and CDR2: MNHEY and SMNVEV (reference sequence). CDR3 size: 14 residues. In DNA form, the CDR3 reads TGTGCCAGCAGAGGGACAGGGGCTAATTCACCCCTCCACTTT. Its translation: CASRGTGANSPLHF.

V is TRBV7-9 and J is TRBJ1-2; D unclear. CDR3 length equals 14 residues. V was trimmed by 0 bases and J by 2 bases, leaving 7 bases between them. The germline V gene has CDR1 SEHNR and CDR2 FQNEAQ (reference sequence). This CDR3 is CASSLAPVNYGYTF. Here the CDR3 DNA reads TGTGCCAGCAGCTTAGCGCCCGTGAACTATGGCTACACCTTC.

This clone has a single count. The rearrangement joins TRBV19 to TRBJ2-5; D may be TRBD1 (5 bases). The V end was cut by 0 bases, the J end by 0 bases, with 17 bases between. The CDR3 is 18 amino acids. The V gene's germline CDR1 is LNHDA and CDR2 SQIVND (reference sequence). The CDR3 protein is CASSIDLGQLAYQETQYF. In DNA, the CDR3 is TGTGCCAGTAGTATAGATCTGGGGCAGCTCGCGTACCAAGAGACCCAGTACTTC.

The V call is TRBV4-3, the J call TRBJ2-1; tentative D call: TRBD2 (5 bases). CDR3 size: 17 residues. V dropped 0 bases and J dropped 3 bases, with 15 bases sitting between them. Germline V gene sequence: CDR1 LGHNA, CDR2 YSLEER. The CDR3 DNA sequence: TGCGCCAGCAGCCAAGATGGCTGGACTTCGTACTACAATGAGCAGTTCTTC. Translation: CASSQDGWTSYYNEQFF.

The CDR3 loop is CASSVVLSGGVEQFF. CDR3 in DNA: TGTGCCAGCAGCGTAGTTTTGTCAGGGGGGGTTGAGCAGTTCTTC. The V gene is TRBV9, the J gene TRBJ2-1; either TRBD1 or TRBD2 may fit D (7 bases each). The V end was cut by 0 bases, the J end by 9 bases, with 16 bases between. The CDR3 runs to 15 residues. Germline V CDR1 and CDR2: SGDLS, YYNGEE.

The gene calls are TRBV4-1 and TRBJ1-2, with a weak D call TRBD1 (6 bases). The CDR3 covers 14 residues. In germline, CDR1 is MGHRA, CDR2 YSYEKL. Trimming took off 4 bases at V and 8 bases at J, with 17 bases between the two ends. CDR3 protein: CASSPGAGGEGYTF. The CDR3 DNA reads TGCGCCAGCAGCCCGGGGGCGGGGGGCGAAGGCTACACCTTC.

The chain has TRBV7-9 and TRBJ2-3; TRBD2 agrees at 7 bases. Germline values: CDR1 SEHNR, CDR2 FQNEAQ (reference sequence). The CDR3 is 14 amino acids. J gave up 13 bases and V 1 base, and 11 bases lay outside the gene matches. CDR3 sequence reads: CASSLEGSGGCEYF. CDR3 sequence (DNA): TGTGCCAGCAGCTTAGAGGGCTCGGGGGGATGTGAGTATTTT. Full variable domain (remainder filled in from reference TRBV7-9 and TRBJ2-3): DTGVSQNPRHKITKRGQNVTFRCDPISEHNRLYWYRQTLGQGPEFLTYFQNEAQLEKSRLLSDRFSAERPKGSFSTLEIQRTEQGDSAMYLCASSLEGSGGCEYFGPGTRLTVL.

The chain carries TRBV5-4 and TRBJ2-7, with D possibly matching TRBD2 (7 bases). Trimming pared 0 bases from V and 2 bases from J, leaving 15 bases between. CDR1 SGHNT and CDR2 YYREEE come from the germline V gene (reference sequence). CDR3 length: 16 amino acids. Here the CDR3 DNA reads TGTGCCAGCAGCTTGGATGATAGGGGGGGGCCCTACGAGCAGTACTTC. As protein: CASSLDDRGGPYEQYF.

Only one count was recorded for this clone. V and J are TRBV11-2 and TRBJ1-2, with 7 bases fitting TRBD1. Germline values: CDR1 SGHAT, CDR2 FQNNGV. V gave up 5 bases and J gave up 8 bases; unmatched junction bases: 8. This CDR3 contains 13 residues. CDR3 protein: CASSPTGREGYTF. CDR3 bases: TGTGCCAGCAGCCCGACAGGGCGGGAGGGCTACACCTTC.